This TCR beta chain was retrieved from a study of cytomegalovirus exposure and HLA in healthy donors. Trimming removed 1 base from V and 7 bases from J; junction bases left unmatched: 2. Germline V gene data show CDR1 as LNHDA and CDR2 as SQIVND (reference sequence). This CDR3 has 16 residues. PCR used 60 Vbeta primers and 13 Jbeta primers. TCRdb's copy holds only in-frame clones and misses some; the assay was immunoSEQ multiplex PCR. The sample records fewer than 250,000 clones, 60% to 80% being singletons. Study-wide findings and caveats: Later analysis demonstrated an association between a missense DCLRE1C variant and TCR beta V- and J-gene trimming. CMV antigen specificity of a few CMV-associated chains was confirmed in vitro. It emerged from a later analysis that several of the most significant clusters appeared to be linked to common viral pathogens.

On this clone itself: Antigen unknown.

This TCR derives from a woman in her twenties or thirties in good health and CMV-seropositive. J is TRBJ2-1 and V is TRBV19, with TRBD2 matching over 15 bases. The sample taken for sequencing was PBMCs. CDR3 amino acids: CASSIGGTSGRNEQFF. The CDR3, as DNA: TGTGCCAGTAGTATAGGAGGGACTAGCGGGAGGAATGAGCAGTTCTTC.